This T cell receptor beta chain came from a study of blood T cell repertoires in COVID-19. Overall study: Spain, Italy and the United States supplied samples that represented acute and convalescent COVID-19. In each case, the material was cDNA or gDNA derived from T cells, B-cell-depleted T cells, or PBMCs.

As handled by the study authors: Reference gene primer amplification yielded estimated nucleated cell counts. TCRdb keeps only in-frame clones here, not all; method: immunoSEQ multiplex PCR. V and J calls and clone size come straight from that table; D and trimming were deduced from the DNA. Of around 86,000 clones listed, around 87% were seen once; the top ten hold 7.4%. The germline V and J ends were trimmed by 5 bases and 7 bases, with 12 bases remaining between them. The CDR3 runs 12 residues. In germline, CDR1 is GTSNPN, CDR2 SVGIG (reference sequence). Material for sequencing was peripheral blood. The gene calls are TRBV30 and TRBJ2-1; D gene unclear. This TCR derives from a human donor with acute or convalescent COVID-19. The donor label of this sample is uncertain. CDR3 bases: TGTGCCTGGGAACCAAACGGGAATGAGCAGTTCTTC. Protein product: CAWEPNGNEQFF.